Listed here are 12 T cell receptor beta chains from one sample, sequenced in a study of cytomegalovirus exposure and HLA in healthy donors. With 60 Vbeta and 13 Jbeta primers, the PCR was carried out. Using immunoSEQ multiplex PCR, the repertoire was profiled, and TCRdb retains in-frame clones only, with some absent. The table shows over 150,000 clones, with about 78% occurring only once. Input material: PBMCs. The receptors derive from a woman under 40 in good health and CMV-seronegative.

This clone has only a few counts. The chain joins TRBV11-2 to TRBJ2-5; unclear D gene. There are 13 residues in the CDR3. The V and J ends lost 3 bases and 5 bases respectively, with 10 bases between them. Germline V lookup: CDR1 SGHAT, CDR2 FQNNGV. This CDR3 is CASSFWATETQYF. The CDR3 region has the DNA TGTGCCAGCAGCTTCTGGGCAACGGAGACCCAGTACTTC.

The chain couples TRBV7-9 to TRBJ2-2, with 10 bases that match TRBD2. V lost 5 bases and J lost 1; bases outside the gene matches: 4. CDR1 SEHNR and CDR2 FQNEAQ come from the germline V gene (reference sequence). The CDR3 extends over 16 amino acids. The CDR3 region is CASSPWTSGNTGELFF. The DNA for the CDR3 is TGTGCCAGCAGCCCCTGGACTAGCGGGAACACCGGGGAGCTGTTTTTT. The full variable domain, with the rest looked up from reference TRBV7-9 and TRBJ2-2, is DTGVSQNPRHKITKRGQNVTFRCDPISEHNRLYWYRQTLGQGPEFLTYFQNEAQLEKSRLLSDRFSAERPKGSFSTLEIQRTEQGDSAMYLCASSPWTSGNTGELFFGEGSRLTVL.

J is TRBJ1-1 and V is TRBV5-6; D gene ambiguous. CDR3 length: 15 amino acids. Deletions cut 4 bases from V and 1 base from J, with 14 bases between. Germline V lookup: CDR1 SGHDT, CDR2 YYEEEE. The CDR3: CASSMAAGSNTEAFF. CDR3 sequence (DNA): TGTGCCAGCAGCATGGCTGCGGGATCGAACACTGAAGCTTTCTTT.

The chain recombines TRBV29-1 with TRBJ2-2, with a weak D call TRBD1 (8 bases). The V gene's germline CDR1 is SQVTM and CDR2 ANQGSEA. Trimming removed 7 bases from V and 9 bases from J, with 15 bases in between. The CDR3 contains 12 residues. Here the CDR3 DNA reads TGCAGCGCAGGACAGGGAGGGAGGGAGCTGTTTTTT. Translated: CSAGQGGRELFF.

The chain has TRBV19 and TRBJ2-4, with TRBD1 matching 9 bases. The CDR3 length is 18 residues. The V and J ends lost 2 bases and 4 bases, in that order; junction bases with no gene match: 12. Germline CDR1 LNHDA, CDR2 SQIVND (reference sequence). The CDR3 DNA is TGTGCCAGTAGTATACTGGGACAGGGACTCGCCGGAAAAAACATTCAGTACTTC. Translated, it gives CASSILGQGLAGKNIQYF.

The chain has TRBV6-5 and TRBJ2-3, with TRBD1 matching over 8 bases. The germline V gene encodes CDR1 MNHEY and CDR2 SVGAGI. The CDR3 runs to 15 residues. With 5 bases clipped from V and 2 bases from J, the junction kept 6 bases outside the gene matches. CDR3 region: CASSAQGVATDTQYF. The CDR3 coding sequence is TGTGCCAGCAGTGCACAGGGGGTCGCCACAGATACGCAGTATTTT.

About this clone itself: Other DNA variants within this sample encode the same CDR3. V is TRBV19 and J is TRBJ1-5, with 7 bases lining up with TRBD1. The junction had 3 bases not matched to a gene; V was cut back by 2 bases and J by 2 bases. Germline V lookup: CDR1 LNHDA, CDR2 SQIVND (reference sequence). The CDR3 extends over 15 amino acids. The CDR3 region is CASSISGQGNQPQHF. DNA of the CDR3: TGTGCCAGTAGTATATCAGGACAGGGCAATCAGCCCCAGCATTTT.

This sequence joins TRBV5-1 and TRBJ2-1; no clear D gene. The V gene lost 0 bases and the J gene lost 0 bases, with 10 bases spanning the gap. Germline CDR1 SGHRS, CDR2 YFSETQ. The CDR3 totals 16 residues. The CDR3 here is CASSLGTRSSYNEQFF. DNA for the CDR3: TGCGCCAGCAGCTTGGGTACGAGGAGCTCCTACAATGAGCAGTTCTTC.

The rearrangement links TRBV6-6 to TRBJ1-5; D uncertain. The CDR3 has 12 residues. CDR1 and CDR2 (germline): MNHNY, SVGAGI (reference sequence). Trimming left V 10 bases short and J 2 bases short, with 9 bases between. CDR3 bases: TGTGCCACCTTGGCGGGCAATCAGCCCCAGCATTTT. Protein sequence: CATLAGNQPQHF.

The CDR3 DNA is TGTGCCAGCAGCTTGGCCGGCGGGGGGAGCTCCTACAATGAGCAGTTCTTC. Encoded protein: CASSLAGGGSSYNEQFF. The V call is TRBV5-4, the J call TRBJ2-1; 8 bases match TRBD2. The germline CDR1 and CDR2 sequences are SGHNT and YYREEE (reference sequence). The J segment lost 0 bases and the V segment lost 0 bases, leaving 5 bases of the junction unmatched. The CDR3 runs to 17 residues.

This clone was picked up a small number of times. The rearrangement links TRBV18 to TRBJ2-5; TRBD2 might be the D (6 bases). The CDR3 is made up of 16 amino acids. V shed 5 bases and J shed 0 bases, with 16 bases lying between them. CDR1 KGHSH and CDR2 LQKENI come from the germline V gene. DNA for the CDR3: TGTGCCAGCTCAAGAACCGGGGGACCGAACCAAGAGACCCAGTACTTC. This gives the protein CASSRTGGPNQETQYF.

This rearrangement joins TRBV29-1 to TRBJ2-7, with 9 bases identical to TRBD1. The germline CDR1 and CDR2 sequences are SQVTM and ANQGSEA. V lost 1 base and J lost 3; bases outside the gene matches: 1. There are 13 residues in the CDR3. DNA of the CDR3: TGCAGCGTTGAAGGGGACAGGGACTACGAGCAGTACTTC. Translation: CSVEGDRDYEQYF.